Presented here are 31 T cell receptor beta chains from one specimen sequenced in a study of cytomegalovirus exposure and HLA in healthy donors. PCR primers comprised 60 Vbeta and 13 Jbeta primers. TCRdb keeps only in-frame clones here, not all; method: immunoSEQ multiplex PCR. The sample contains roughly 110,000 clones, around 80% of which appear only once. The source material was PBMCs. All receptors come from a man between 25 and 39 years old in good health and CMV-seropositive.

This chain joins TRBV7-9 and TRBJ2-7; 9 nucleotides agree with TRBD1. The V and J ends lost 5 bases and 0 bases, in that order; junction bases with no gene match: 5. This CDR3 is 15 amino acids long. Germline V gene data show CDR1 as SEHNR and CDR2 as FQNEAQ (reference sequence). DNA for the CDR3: TGTGCCAGCAGCCGGACAGGGGATAACTCCTACGAGCAGTACGTC. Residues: CASSRTGDNSYEQYV.

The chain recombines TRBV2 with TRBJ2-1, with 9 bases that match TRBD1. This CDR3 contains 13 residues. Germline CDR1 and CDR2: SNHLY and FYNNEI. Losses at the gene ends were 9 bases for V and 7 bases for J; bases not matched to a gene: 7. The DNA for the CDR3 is TGTGCCAGAAGCAGGGACAGGGAGAATGAGCAGTTCTTC. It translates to CARSRDRENEQFF.

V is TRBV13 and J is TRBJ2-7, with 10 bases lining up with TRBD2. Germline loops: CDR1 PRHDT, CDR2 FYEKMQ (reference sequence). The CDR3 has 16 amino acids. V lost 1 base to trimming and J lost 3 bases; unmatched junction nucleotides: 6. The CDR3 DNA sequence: TGTGCCAGCAGCTTAGAGAGCGGGGGGGCCCTCTACGAGCAGTACTTC. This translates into CASSLESGGALYEQYF.

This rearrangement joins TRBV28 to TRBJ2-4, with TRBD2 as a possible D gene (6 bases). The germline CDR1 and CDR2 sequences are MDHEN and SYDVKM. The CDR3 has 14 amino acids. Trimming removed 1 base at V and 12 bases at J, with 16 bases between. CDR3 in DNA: TGTGCCAGCAGTTTATTAGCAGGGAGGCGAAATCAGTACTTC. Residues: CASSLLAGRRNQYF.

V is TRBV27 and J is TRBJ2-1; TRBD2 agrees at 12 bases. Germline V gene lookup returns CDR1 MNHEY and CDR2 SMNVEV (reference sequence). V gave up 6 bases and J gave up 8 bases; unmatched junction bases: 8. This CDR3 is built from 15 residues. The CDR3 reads CASSGLTSGSDEQFF. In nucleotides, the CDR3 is TGTGCCAGCAGCGGATTGACTAGCGGGAGTGATGAGCAGTTCTTC.

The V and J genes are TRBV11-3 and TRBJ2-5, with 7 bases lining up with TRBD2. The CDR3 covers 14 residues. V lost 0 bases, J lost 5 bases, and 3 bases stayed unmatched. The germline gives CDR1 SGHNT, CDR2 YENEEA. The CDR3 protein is CASSLERGTETQYF. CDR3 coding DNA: TGTGCCAGCAGCTTAGAGCGGGGGACGGAGACCCAGTACTTC.

CDR3 in DNA: TGTGCGGAAAGGGAGCCAGATACGCAGTATTTT. Protein: CAEREPDTQYF. The chain employs TRBV9 and TRBJ2-3; the D gene is possibly TRBD2 (5 bases). In germline, CDR1 is SGDLS, CDR2 YYNGEE. The length of the CDR3 is 11 residues.

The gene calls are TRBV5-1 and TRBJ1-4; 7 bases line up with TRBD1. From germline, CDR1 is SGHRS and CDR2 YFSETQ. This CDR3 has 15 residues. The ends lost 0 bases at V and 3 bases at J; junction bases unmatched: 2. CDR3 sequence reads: CASSLGGTANEKLFF. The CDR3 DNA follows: TGCGCCAGCAGCTTGGGGGGGACAGCTAATGAAAAACTGTTTTTT.

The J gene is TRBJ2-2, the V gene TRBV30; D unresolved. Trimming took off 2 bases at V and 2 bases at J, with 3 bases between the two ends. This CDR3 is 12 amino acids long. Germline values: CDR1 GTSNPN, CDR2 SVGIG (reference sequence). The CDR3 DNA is TGTGCCTGGAGTCTCAACACCGGGGAGCTGTTTTTT. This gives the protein CAWSLNTGELFF.

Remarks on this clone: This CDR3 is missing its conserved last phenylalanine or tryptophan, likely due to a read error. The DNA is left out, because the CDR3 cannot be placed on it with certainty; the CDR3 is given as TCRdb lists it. CDR3 sequence reads: CASSWTIQGFLDL. This chain uses TRBV11-3 with TRBJ2-4; the table's D call TRBD1 went unverified against the DNA. Germline V gene data show CDR1 as SGHNT and CDR2 as YENEEA. The CDR3 totals 13 residues, both ends included.

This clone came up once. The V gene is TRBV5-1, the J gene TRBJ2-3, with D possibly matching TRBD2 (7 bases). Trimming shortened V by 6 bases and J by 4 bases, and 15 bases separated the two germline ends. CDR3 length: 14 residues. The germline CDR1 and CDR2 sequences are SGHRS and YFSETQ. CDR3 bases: TGCGCCAGCAAGGACGCCGGGGGGCCAGATACGCAGTATTTT. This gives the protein CASKDAGGPDTQYF.

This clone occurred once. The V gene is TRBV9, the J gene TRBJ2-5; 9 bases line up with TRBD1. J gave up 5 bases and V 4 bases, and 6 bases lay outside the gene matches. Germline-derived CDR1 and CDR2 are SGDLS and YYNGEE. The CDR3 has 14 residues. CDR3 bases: TGTGCCAGCAGCCCTGGACAGGGGTTGGAGACCCAGTACTTC. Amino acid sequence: CASSPGQGLETQYF.

CDR3 coding DNA: TGTGCCAGTAGTCCACCCCTCGGGAATCAGCCCCAGCATTTT. As protein: CASSPPLGNQPQHF. The chain uses TRBV19 and TRBJ1-5, with D hard to call. V was clipped by 5 bases and J by 4 bases, with 12 bases between them. In germline, CDR1 is LNHDA, CDR2 SQIVND (reference sequence). CDR3 length equals 14 residues.

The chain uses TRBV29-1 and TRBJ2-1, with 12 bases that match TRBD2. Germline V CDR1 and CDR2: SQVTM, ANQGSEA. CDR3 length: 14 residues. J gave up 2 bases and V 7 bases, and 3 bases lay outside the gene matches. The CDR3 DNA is TGCAGCGCTAGCGGGGGGGCCCCCTACAATGAGCAGTTCTTC. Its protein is CSASGGAPYNEQFF.

Here the CDR3 DNA reads TGTGCCAGCAGCTTAGCGGGGACAGACGTTGAAGCTTTCTTT. Its translation: CASSLAGTDVEAFF. V usage is TRBV7-6 and J usage is TRBJ1-1; 7 bases map to TRBD1. This CDR3 contains 14 residues. Trimming took 0 bases from V and 7 from J; bases not matched to a gene: 5. CDR1 and CDR2 (germline): SGHVS, FNYEAQ.

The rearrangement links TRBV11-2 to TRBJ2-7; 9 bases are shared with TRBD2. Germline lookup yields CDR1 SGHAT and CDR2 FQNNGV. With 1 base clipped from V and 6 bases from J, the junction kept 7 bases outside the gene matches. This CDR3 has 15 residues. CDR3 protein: CASSLAPAGGREQYV. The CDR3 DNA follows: TGTGCCAGCAGCTTAGCCCCGGCGGGAGGGCGCGAGCAGTACGTC.

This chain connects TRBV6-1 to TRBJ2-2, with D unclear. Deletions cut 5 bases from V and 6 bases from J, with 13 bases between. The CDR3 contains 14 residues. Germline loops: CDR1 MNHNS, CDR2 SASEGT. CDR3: CASSPNTGSGELFF. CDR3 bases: TGTGCCAGCAGTCCAAACACCGGGTCCGGGGAGCTGTTTTTT.

This CDR3 is CASSLGGLAGAPSYEQYV. The CDR3 DNA is TGTGCCAGCAGCTTAGGGGGGCTAGCGGGAGCCCCCTCCTACGAGCAGTACGTC. The rearrangement links TRBV7-8 to TRBJ2-7; 10 bases are shared with TRBD2. V was clipped by 1 base and J by 0 bases; unmatched bases: 9. The CDR3 sequence is 18 residues long. Germline V gene sequence: CDR1 SGHVS, CDR2 FQNEAQ.

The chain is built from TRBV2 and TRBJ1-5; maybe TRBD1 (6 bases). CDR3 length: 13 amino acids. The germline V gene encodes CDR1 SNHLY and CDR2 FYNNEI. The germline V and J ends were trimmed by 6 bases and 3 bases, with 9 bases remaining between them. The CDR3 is CASRRDNNQPQHF. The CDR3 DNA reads TGTGCCAGCAGACGGGACAACAATCAGCCCCAGCATTTT.

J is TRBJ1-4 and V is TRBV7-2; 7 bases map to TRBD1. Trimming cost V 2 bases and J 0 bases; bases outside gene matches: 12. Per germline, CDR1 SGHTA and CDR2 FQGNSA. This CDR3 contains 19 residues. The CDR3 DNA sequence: TGTGCCAGCAGCTTATACCCTACAGGGGCAGCTGCAACTAATGAAAAACTGTTTTTT. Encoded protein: CASSLYPTGAAATNEKLFF.

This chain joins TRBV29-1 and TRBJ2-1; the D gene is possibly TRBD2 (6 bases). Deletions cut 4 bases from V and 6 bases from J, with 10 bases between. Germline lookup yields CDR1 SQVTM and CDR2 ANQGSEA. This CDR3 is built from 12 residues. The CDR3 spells CSVAGVTNEQFF. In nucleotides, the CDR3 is TGCAGCGTTGCGGGGGTAACCAATGAGCAGTTCTTC.

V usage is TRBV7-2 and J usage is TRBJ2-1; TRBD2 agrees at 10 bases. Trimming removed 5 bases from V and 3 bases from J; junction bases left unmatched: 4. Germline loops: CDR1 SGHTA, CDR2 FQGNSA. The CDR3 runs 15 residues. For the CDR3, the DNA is TGTGCCAGCAGCCTCGAGCGGGGGGGCTACAATGAGCAGTTCTTC. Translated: CASSLERGGYNEQFF. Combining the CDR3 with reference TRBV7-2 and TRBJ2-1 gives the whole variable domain GAGVSQSPSNKVTEKGKDVELRCDPISGHTALYWYRQSLGQGLEFLIYFQGNSAPDKSGLPSDRFSAERTGGSVSTLTIQRTQQEDSAVYLCASSLERGGYNEQFFGPGTRLTVL.

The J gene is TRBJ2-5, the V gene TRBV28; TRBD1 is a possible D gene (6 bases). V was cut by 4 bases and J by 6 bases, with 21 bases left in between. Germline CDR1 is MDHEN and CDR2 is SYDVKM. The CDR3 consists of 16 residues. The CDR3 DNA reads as TGTGCCAGCAGTTCCCAAACAGGGACGGCAGGACAGACCCAGTACTTC. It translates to CASSSQTGTAGQTQYF.

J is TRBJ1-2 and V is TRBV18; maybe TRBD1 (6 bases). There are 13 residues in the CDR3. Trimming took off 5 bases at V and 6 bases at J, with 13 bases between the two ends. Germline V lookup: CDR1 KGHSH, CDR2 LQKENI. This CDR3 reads CASSETGLDGYTF. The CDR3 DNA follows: TGTGCCAGCTCAGAGACAGGCTTAGATGGCTACACCTTC.

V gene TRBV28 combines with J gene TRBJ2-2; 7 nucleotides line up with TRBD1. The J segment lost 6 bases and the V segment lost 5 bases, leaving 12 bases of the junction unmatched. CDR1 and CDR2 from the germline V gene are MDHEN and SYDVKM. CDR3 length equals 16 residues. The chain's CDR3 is CASSGTGYRGSGELFF. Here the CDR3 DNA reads TGTGCCAGCAGTGGCACCGGGTACAGGGGATCCGGGGAGCTGTTTTTT.

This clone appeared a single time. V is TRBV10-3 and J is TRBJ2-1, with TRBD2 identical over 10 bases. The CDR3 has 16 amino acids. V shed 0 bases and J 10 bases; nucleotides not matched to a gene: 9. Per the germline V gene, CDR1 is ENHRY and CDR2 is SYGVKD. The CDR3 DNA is TGTGCCATCAGTGAGTCGTCCAGCGGGAGGGCACGCGAGCAGTTCTTC. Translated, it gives CAISESSSGRAREQFF.

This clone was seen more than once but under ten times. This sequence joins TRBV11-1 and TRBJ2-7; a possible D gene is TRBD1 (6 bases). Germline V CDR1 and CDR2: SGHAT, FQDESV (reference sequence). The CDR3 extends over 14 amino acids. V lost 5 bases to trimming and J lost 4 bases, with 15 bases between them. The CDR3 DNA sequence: TGTGCCAGCAGCCGCGACAGGAGGTCATACGAGCAGTACTTC. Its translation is CASSRDRRSYEQYF.

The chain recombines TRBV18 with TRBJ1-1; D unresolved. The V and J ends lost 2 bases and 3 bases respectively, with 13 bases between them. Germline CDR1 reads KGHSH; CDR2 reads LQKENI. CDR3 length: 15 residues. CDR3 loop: CASSPLPLVDTEAFF. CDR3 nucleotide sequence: TGTGCCAGCTCACCATTGCCTTTAGTGGACACTGAAGCTTTCTTT.

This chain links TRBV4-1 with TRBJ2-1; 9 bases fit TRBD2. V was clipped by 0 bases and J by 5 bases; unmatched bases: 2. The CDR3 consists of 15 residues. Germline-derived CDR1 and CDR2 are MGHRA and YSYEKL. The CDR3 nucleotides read TGCGCCAGCAGCCAAGAAGCGGGGGGAAACAATGAGCAGTTCTTC. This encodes CASSQEAGGNNEQFF.

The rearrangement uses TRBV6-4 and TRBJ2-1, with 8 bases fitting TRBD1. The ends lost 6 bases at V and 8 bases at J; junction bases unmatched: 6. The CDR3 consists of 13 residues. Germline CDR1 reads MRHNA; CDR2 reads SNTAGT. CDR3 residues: CASRRAGGDEQFF. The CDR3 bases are TGTGCCAGCAGGAGGGCAGGGGGCGATGAGCAGTTCTTC.

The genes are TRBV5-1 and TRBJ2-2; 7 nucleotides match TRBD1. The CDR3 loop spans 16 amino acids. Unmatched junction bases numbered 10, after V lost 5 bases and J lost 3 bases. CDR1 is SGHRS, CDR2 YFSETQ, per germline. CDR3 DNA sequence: TGCGCCAGCAGTACGGACAGGAGCGCTTACACCGGGGAGCTGTTTTTT. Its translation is CASSTDRSAYTGELFF.